This TCR beta chain was observed in a study of cytomegalovirus exposure and HLA in healthy donors. PCR amplification relied on 60 Vbeta primers (plus 13 Jbeta primers). Original data processing: The count from a later analysis was some 80 million unique TCR beta chains, some 10 million of them shared. Only in-frame clones appear in the TCRdb table, and some are missing; sequencing was by immunoSEQ multiplex PCR. V, J and clone size derive from that table, while D and trimming were established from the DNA sequence. This sample carries about 130,000 clones, about 66% of them seen once, and the ten largest clones take roughly 1.6%. The germline V gene has CDR1 MDHEN and CDR2 SYDVKM. This CDR3 is built from 14 residues. The V end lost 3 bases, the J end lost 5 bases, and 13 bases lay between the germline ends.

The sequencing sample was made of PBMCs. The chain uses TRBV28 and TRBJ1-1; unclear D gene. The source is a man younger than 45 in good health and CMV-seropositive. This chain's CDR3 is CASSFWRIGTEAFF. CDR3 sequence (DNA): TGTGCCAGCAGTTTCTGGCGGATCGGGACTGAAGCTTTCTTT.